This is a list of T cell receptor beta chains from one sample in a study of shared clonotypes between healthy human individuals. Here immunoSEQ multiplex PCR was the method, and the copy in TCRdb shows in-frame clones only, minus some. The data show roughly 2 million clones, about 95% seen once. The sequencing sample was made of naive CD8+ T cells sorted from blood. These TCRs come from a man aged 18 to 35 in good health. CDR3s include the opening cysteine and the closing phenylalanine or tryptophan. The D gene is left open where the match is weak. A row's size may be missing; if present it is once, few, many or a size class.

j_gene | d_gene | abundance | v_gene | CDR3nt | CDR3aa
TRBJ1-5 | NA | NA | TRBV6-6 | TGTGCCAGCGGGAATCAGCCCCAGCATTTT | CASGNQPQHF
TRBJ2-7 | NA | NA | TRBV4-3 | TGCGCCAGCAGCCAAGAAGTCAGGACCGAGGGATTCGACGAGCAGTACTTC | CASSQEVRTEGFDEQYF
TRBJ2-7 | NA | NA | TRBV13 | TGTGCCAGCAGTACCTTCTACGAGCAGTACTTC | CASSTFYEQYF
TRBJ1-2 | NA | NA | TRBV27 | TGTGCCAGCAGTCCGAACTCAGGGGACTATGGCTACACCTTC | CASSPNSGDYGYTF
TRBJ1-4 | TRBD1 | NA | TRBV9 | TGTGCCAGCAGCGCCGGACAGGGGGTTTCAAAACTGTTTTTT | CASSAGQGVSKLFF
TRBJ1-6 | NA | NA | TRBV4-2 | TGTGCCAGCAGCCAAGAAACGTCTGGGGGAAGCTCCTATAATTCACCCCTCCACTTT | CASSQETSGGSSYNSPLHF
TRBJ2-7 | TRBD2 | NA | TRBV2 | TGTGCCAGCATGGCGGGAGGGGGTGACGAGCAGTACTTC | CASMAGGGDEQYF
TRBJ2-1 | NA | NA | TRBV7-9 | TGTGCCAGCTTTGGGGCGAGCAATGAGCAGTTCTTC | CASFGASNEQFF
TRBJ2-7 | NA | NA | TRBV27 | TGTGCCAGCGGGGTGACGGGCTCCGAGCAGTACTTC | CASGVTGSEQYF
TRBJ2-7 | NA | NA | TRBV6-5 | TGTGCCAGCAGTCCCCCGTCCTACGAGCAGTACTTC | CASSPPSYEQYF
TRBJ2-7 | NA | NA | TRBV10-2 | TGCGCCAGCAGAGGAAAGACGGAGTCCTACGAGCAGTACTTC | CASRGKTESYEQYF
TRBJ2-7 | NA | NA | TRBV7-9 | TGTGCCAGCAGCCCCGCGGGCCCGGCCTACGAGCAGTACTTC | CASSPAGPAYEQYF
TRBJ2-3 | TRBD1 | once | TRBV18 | TGTGCCAGCTCACCACCGGGACAGGGCTCCGCGCAGTATTTT | CASSPPGQGSAQYF
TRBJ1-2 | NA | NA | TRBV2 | TGTGCCAGCGCCGCCGGTGATTATGGCTACACCTTC | CASAAGDYGYTF
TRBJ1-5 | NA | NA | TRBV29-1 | TGCAGCGTTGAAGATGGGGGTTTGCAGCCCCAGCATTTT | CSVEDGGLQPQHF
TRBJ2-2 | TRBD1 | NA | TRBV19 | TGTGCCAGTACAGGGGGTCCGAACACCGGGGAGCTGTTTTTT | CASTGGPNTGELFF